This T cell receptor (beta chain) emerged from a study of control samples from healthy donors and cancer patients. The method was immunoSEQ multiplex PCR; TCRdb's version includes in-frame clones alone and lacks a portion of them. Counted here are some 160,000 clones, approximately 93% occurring once; the ten biggest clones make up about 8.5%. Germline V gives CDR1 MNHEY, CDR2 SVGEGT. V gave up 2 bases and J gave up 8 bases, with 12 bases separating them. There are 13 residues in the CDR3. Material for sequencing was blood. The chain employs TRBV6-2 or TRBV6-3 and TRBJ1-2, with D hard to call. The receptor was derived from a woman aged 40-49 years in good health. The CDR3 bases are TGTGCCAGCAGTTACGTAGCTATTGGCGGCTACACCTTC. Protein product: CASSYVAIGGYTF.